The 30 T cell receptor beta chains below come from one sample, sequenced in a study of CD8+CD57+ T cells in acquired aplastic anemia. Genomic DNA provided the template from which TCR beta VDJ and CDR3 profiles were obtained. TCRdb reanalysed the reads using MiXCR and keeps one entry per CDR3 protein. Here the sample spans 150,000 to 200,000 distinct CDR3 sequences, 64% being singletons. The sample comprised sorted CD4+, CD8+, or CD8+CD57+ T cells (not recorded which) from PBMCs. These receptor sequences come from a human donor with severe aplastic anemia or a healthy control (not recorded which).

This sequence joins TRBV5-5 and TRBJ1-2; D call uncertain. V was cut by 2 bases and J by 0 bases, with 11 bases left in between. Germline V lookup: CDR1 SGHKS, CDR2 YYEKEE (reference sequence). The length of the CDR3 is 15 residues. The CDR3 protein is CASSLGRSSNYGYTF. The CDR3 DNA follows: TGTGCCAGCAGCTTAGGACGATCCTCTAACTATGGCTACACCTTC.

CDR3: CASSQTTSGGAYGGELFF. The CDR3 bases are TGTGCCAGCAGCCAGACGACTAGCGGGGGGGCCTACGGCGGGGAGCTGTTTTTT. V gene TRBV7-2 combines with J gene TRBJ2-2, with 14 nucleotides matching TRBD2. Germline trimming cut 5 bases from V and 7 bases from J; bases unmatched to any gene: 12. This CDR3 has 18 residues. Germline lookup yields CDR1 SGHTA and CDR2 FQGNSA.

The chain carries TRBV10-1 and TRBJ1-6; D is undetermined. This CDR3 has 13 amino acids. Trimming shortened V by 4 bases and J by 7 bases, and 8 bases separated the two germline ends. Germline V gene sequence: CDR1 WNHNN, CDR2 SYGVQD (reference sequence). The CDR3 DNA is TGCGCCAGCAGTGTCCAGACCAATTCACCCCTCCACTTT. Encoded protein: CASSVQTNSPLHF.

This clonotype has a count of ten or more. At one end, the junction sequence differs from germline, possibly due to a read error. For the CDR3, the DNA is TGTGCCAGTAGTATGTGGGGGGCTGAGGCTTTCTTT. As protein: CASSMWGAEAFF. V usage is TRBV19 and J usage is TRBJ1-1; TRBD1 is a possible D gene (6 bases). The V gene's germline CDR1 is LNHDA and CDR2 SQIVND (reference sequence). This CDR3 region has 12 residues.

About this clonotype itself: At one end the junction does not follow the germline gene, possibly because of a read error. The V call is TRBV7-9, the J call TRBJ2-5; possibly TRBD1 or TRBD2 for D (5 bases each). The CDR3 runs to 14 residues. CDR1 and CDR2 (germline): SEHNR, FQNEAQ (reference sequence). CDR3 loop: CASSLASREETQYF. CDR3 coding DNA: TGTGCCAGCAGTTTAGCGTCCAGGGAAGAGACCCAGTACTTC. Filled out from reference TRBV7-9 and TRBJ2-5, the complete variable domain reads DTGVSQNPRHKITKRGQNVTFRCDPISEHNRLYWYRQTLGQGPEFLTYFQNEAQLEKSRLLSDRFSAERPKGSFSTLEIQRTEQGDSAMYLCASSLASREETQYFGPGTRLLVL.

There are a few counts of this clonotype. V gene TRBV7-9 combines with J gene TRBJ2-7, with 7 bases matching TRBD1. The CDR3 length is 15 residues. V trimming: 4 bases; J trimming: 3 bases; junction bases outside the gene matches: 9. Germline V gene data show CDR1 as SEHNR and CDR2 as FQNEAQ (reference sequence). CDR3 residues: CASSSWTGGRYEQYF. The CDR3 DNA sequence: TGTGCCAGCAGCTCCTGGACAGGAGGACGCTACGAGCAGTACTTC.

V is TRBV7-8 and J is TRBJ2-7, with D possibly TRBD1 on 6 matching bases. Trimming took 2 bases from V and 4 from J, leaving 21 bases between them. This CDR3 is built from 17 residues. Germline assignment: CDR1 SGHVS and CDR2 FQNEAQ. The CDR3 sequence is CASSLSALKGDGYEQYF. In nucleotides, the CDR3 is TGTGCCAGCAGCTTATCAGCGCTTAAGGGGGACGGGTACGAGCAGTACTTC. The full variable domain, rest sourced from reference TRBV7-8 and TRBJ2-7, is GAGVSQSPRYKVAKRGQDVALRCDPISGHVSLFWYQQALGQGPEFLTYFQNEAQLDKSGLPSDRFFAERPEGSVSTLKIQRTQQEDSAVYLCASSLSALKGDGYEQYFGPGTRLTVT.

The J gene is TRBJ1-5, the V gene TRBV19; D is possibly TRBD1 (5 bases). Germline CDR1 LNHDA, CDR2 SQIVND (reference sequence). The CDR3 runs 15 residues. V was shortened by 5 bases and J by 4 bases, with 15 bases between the two germline ends. CDR3 amino acids: CASSSFGTLNQPQHF. The CDR3 nucleotides are TGTGCCAGTAGTTCATTTGGGACCCTAAATCAGCCCCAGCATTTT.

This clonotype was recorded many times. The chain joins TRBV29-1 to TRBJ1-2; no reliable D call. V shed 0 bases and J shed 10 bases, with 9 bases lying between them. The CDR3 length is 11 residues. In germline, CDR1 is SQVTM, CDR2 ANQGSEA. The chain's CDR3 is CSVEEGTDYTF. The CDR3 DNA reads as TGCAGCGTTGAAGAGGGAACGGACTACACCTTC.

The table lists this clonotype with a few counts. This chain links TRBV5-1 with TRBJ1-1; 9 nucleotides line up with TRBD1. V lost 4 bases, J lost 7 bases, and 8 bases stayed unmatched. There are 14 residues in the CDR3. Germline CDR1 and CDR2: SGHRS and YFSETQ. The CDR3 sequence: CASSRRDRGDEAFF. For the CDR3, the DNA is TGCGCCAGCAGCCGCAGAGACAGGGGGGATGAAGCTTTCTTT.

The CDR3 sequence is CASSPSTPGLAGAEQYF. Here the CDR3 DNA reads TGCGCCAGCAGCCCATCTACCCCCGGACTAGCGGGGGCCGAGCAGTACTTC. The rearrangement links TRBV5-1 to TRBJ2-7, with 13 bases lining up with TRBD2. Germline CDR1 reads SGHRS; CDR2 reads YFSETQ. J was trimmed by 6 bases and V by 4 bases; bases with no gene match: 13. The CDR3 consists of 17 residues. Full variable domain (remainder filled in from reference TRBV5-1 and TRBJ2-7): KAGVTQTPRYLIKTRGQQVTLSCSPISGHRSVSWYQQTPGQGLQFLFEYFSETQRNKGNFPGRFSGRQFSNSRSEMNVSTLELGDSALYLCASSPSTPGLAGAEQYFGPGTRLTVT.

This rearrangement joins TRBV7-2 to TRBJ2-3; no clear D. V lost 1 base and J lost 4, with 6 bases in between. The length of the CDR3 is 13 residues. CDR1 and CDR2 (germline): SGHTA, FQGNSA. The CDR3 bases are TGTGCCAGCAGCTTAGACCATGCAGATACGCAGTATTTT. Protein: CASSLDHADTQYF.

This clonotype has only a few counts. One base away lies a much larger clone, so this may be a sequencing read error. This rearrangement joins TRBV12-3 or TRBV12-4 to TRBJ2-7; a weak D match, TRBD2 (6 bases). CDR3 size: 14 residues. The germline V and J ends were trimmed by 3 bases and 5 bases, with 14 bases remaining between them. CDR3 coding DNA: TGTGCCAGCAGTTTTGGCGGGGCGGGCCACGAGCAGTACTTC. Amino acids: CASSFGGAGHEQYF.

This clonotype was detected many times. This chain uses TRBV29-1 with TRBJ2-5, with D tentatively TRBD2 (7 bases). Trimming took off 7 bases at V and 5 bases at J, with 20 bases between the two ends. The CDR3 runs 14 residues. Looked up from germline, CDR1 is SQVTM and CDR2 is ANQGSEA. For the CDR3, the DNA is TGCAGCGCCGTGGAGGGGGGGGGCTGGGAGACCCAGTACTTC. Amino acids: CSAVEGGGWETQYF.

V and J are TRBV13 and TRBJ2-3, with D maybe TRBD1 (5 bases). V was clipped by 3 bases and J by 11 bases, with 21 bases between them. This CDR3 is 15 amino acids long. Germline loops: CDR1 PRHDT, CDR2 FYEKMQ (reference sequence). The CDR3 DNA follows: TGTGCCAGCAGCTTTGGGCTCAGGGATGGGAATGAGCAGTATTTT. Translating it yields CASSFGLRDGNEQYF.

This clonotype was seen a handful of times. The gene calls are TRBV20-1 and TRBJ2-7; D not resolved. CDR1 DFQATT and CDR2 SNEGSKA come from the germline V gene (reference sequence). Trimming took 6 bases from V and 0 from J, leaving 12 bases between them. CDR3 size: 13 residues. This chain's CDR3 is CSATPEYSYEQYF. The CDR3 nucleotides read TGCAGTGCCACTCCAGAATACTCCTACGAGCAGTACTTC.

This clonotype was counted at least ten times. The rearrangement links TRBV5-1 to TRBJ2-7; D could derive from TRBD1 or TRBD2 (5 bases each). This CDR3 contains 16 residues. CDR1 is SGHRS and CDR2 is YFSETQ in the germline V gene. Trimming left V 4 bases short and J 5 bases short, with 22 bases between. This CDR3 is CASSPPGPKNLDEQYF. CDR3 bases: TGCGCCAGCAGCCCACCGGGACCCAAGAATCTGGACGAGCAGTACTTC.

This rearrangement joins TRBV30 to TRBJ1-6, with D possibly matching TRBD1 (6 bases). The CDR3 sequence is 15 residues long. CDR1 and CDR2 from the germline V gene are GTSNPN and SVGIG (reference sequence). The V end was cut by 0 bases, the J end by 7 bases, with 13 bases between. The CDR3 sequence is CAWSVTGARNSPLHF. CDR3 sequence (DNA): TGTGCCTGGAGTGTAACGGGGGCTCGGAATTCACCCCTCCACTTT.

The chain links TRBV12-3 or TRBV12-4 to TRBJ2-7; D is possibly TRBD1 (5 bases). CDR3 length: 12 amino acids. V lost 6 bases and J lost 2, with 8 bases in between. CDR3 region: CASRSGTYEQYF. The CDR3 region has the DNA TGTGCCAGCAGATCAGGGACCTACGAGCAGTACTTC.

This chain uses TRBV9 with TRBJ1-1; D not certain. In germline, CDR1 is SGDLS, CDR2 YYNGEE. Trimming shortened V by 0 bases and J by 5 bases, and 8 bases separated the two germline ends. This CDR3 has 13 residues. CDR3 amino acids: CASSVGGETEAFF. CDR3 sequence (DNA): TGTGCCAGCAGCGTAGGTGGGGAAACTGAAGCTTTCTTT.

This chain links TRBV20-1 with TRBJ1-1; D gene uncertain. Germline V lookup: CDR1 DFQATT, CDR2 SNEGSKA (reference sequence). CDR3 length equals 11 residues. The V and J ends lost 1 base and 3 bases respectively, with 3 bases between them. CDR3 DNA sequence: TGCAGTGCTAGAGGGTACACTGAAGCTTTCTTT. Its translation: CSARGYTEAFF.

This clonotype has a count of ten or more. The genes are TRBV19 and TRBJ1-6; 12 bases are shared with TRBD1. CDR3 size: 17 residues. The V gene end was trimmed by 3 bases and the J gene end by 7 bases; junction bases not matched to a gene: 7. Germline-derived CDR1 and CDR2 are LNHDA and SQIVND (reference sequence). The CDR3 loop is CASSMLGQGAKNSPLHF. In DNA form, the CDR3 reads TGTGCCAGTAGTATGTTGGGACAGGGGGCGAAAAATTCACCCCTCCACTTT.

J is TRBJ2-7 and V is TRBV2; D is possibly TRBD2 (6 bases). V was shortened by 4 bases and J by 5 bases, with 15 bases between the two germline ends. Germline CDR1 is SNHLY and CDR2 is FYNNEI. CDR3 size: 14 residues. DNA of the CDR3: TGTGCCAGCAGTGGCGGGACCGCGGAGGACGAGCAGTACTTC. It is translated as CASSGGTAEDEQYF.

The chain uses TRBV10-3 and TRBJ1-5; D is perhaps TRBD1 (5 bases). Deletions cut 0 bases from V and 3 bases from J, with 9 bases between. Germline loops: CDR1 ENHRY, CDR2 SYGVKD. The CDR3 loop spans 15 amino acids. In DNA, the CDR3 is TGTGCCATCAGTGAGTCAGCAGGGTTCAATCAGCCCCAGCATTTT. Translation gives CAISESAGFNQPQHF.

The genes are TRBV25-1 and TRBJ2-7; D perhaps matches TRBD1 (5 bases). CDR3 length: 12 residues. Trimming shortened V by 10 bases and J by 2 bases, and 12 bases separated the two germline ends. Per germline, CDR1 MGHDK and CDR2 SYGVNS. CDR3: CATQGIAYEQYF. The CDR3 coding sequence is TGTGCCACCCAGGGAATCGCCTACGAGCAGTACTTC.

The J gene is TRBJ2-7, the V gene TRBV25-1; 7 bases are shared with TRBD1. Germline V CDR1 and CDR2: MGHDK, SYGVNS. The junction had 4 bases not matched to a gene; V was cut back by 5 bases and J by 3 bases. The CDR3 covers 13 residues. Here the CDR3 reads CASSPTGYYEQYF. CDR3 nucleotide sequence: TGTGCCAGCAGTCCGACAGGGTACTACGAGCAGTACTTC.

As for this clonotype: A much larger clone is a single base away; this may be a read error. This chain links TRBV4-3 with TRBJ2-3; 15 bases are a match to TRBD2. Germline V gene data show CDR1 as LGHNA and CDR2 as YSLEER. This CDR3 is 17 amino acids long. The CDR3 DNA follows: TGCGCCAGCAGCCAGTGGGGACTAGCGGGGGGCACAGAAACGCAGTATTTT. Translating gives CASSQWGLAGGTETQYF.

The chain couples TRBV25-1 to TRBJ1-2; D is undetermined. Germline V CDR1 and CDR2: MGHDK, SYGVNS. The V end was cut by 4 bases, the J end by 7 bases, with 31 bases between. The CDR3 loop spans 19 amino acids. CDR3 sequence: CASSVRSTGRPTILGGYTF. CDR3 sequence (DNA): TGTGCCAGCAGTGTCCGATCCACCGGCCGACCCACAATTTTAGGTGGCTACACCTTC.

This clonotype was seen more than once but under ten times. This chain connects TRBV2 to TRBJ2-7, with TRBD2 as a possible D gene (5 bases). Germline assignment: CDR1 SNHLY and CDR2 FYNNEI. Trimming cost V 0 bases and J 0 bases, with 12 bases left between them. CDR3 size: 16 residues. CDR3 sequence reads: CASSEAGSGSSYEQYF. As DNA, the CDR3 is TGTGCCAGCAGTGAAGCGGGCTCGGGATCCTCCTACGAGCAGTACTTC.

This clonotype was observed a single time. This chain connects TRBV5-4 to TRBJ2-1; D is possibly TRBD1 (5 bases). Germline CDR1 SGHNT, CDR2 YYREEE (reference sequence). V dropped 4 bases and J dropped 6 bases, with 8 bases sitting between them. This CDR3 contains 12 residues. This CDR3 reads CASSRQLNEQFF. CDR3 coding DNA: TGTGCCAGCAGCCGACAGCTCAATGAGCAGTTCTTC.